The 26 T cell receptor beta chains below come from one sample, sequenced in a study of cytomegalovirus exposure and HLA in healthy donors. It was with 60 Vbeta and 13 Jbeta primers that the PCR ran. Some clones are missing from TCRdb's copy, which holds only in-frame ones; the method was immunoSEQ multiplex PCR. The sample shows about 86,000 clones, around three quarters of them seen only once. Sequenced: PBMCs. These receptors were obtained from a man in his sixties in good health and CMV-seronegative.

CDR3 coding DNA: TGCGCCAGCAGCGAGGCACCGACAGGAGTCAACTATGGCTACACCTTC. This sequence encodes CASSEAPTGVNYGYTF. The V and J genes are TRBV4-3 and TRBJ1-2; maybe TRBD1 (6 bases). Per germline, CDR1 LGHNA and CDR2 YSLEER. This CDR3 is 16 amino acids long. V was pared by 5 bases and J by 2 bases, with 18 bases between.

The rearrangement joins TRBV29-1 to TRBJ1-2; weak D call: TRBD1 (6 bases). Trimming took off 3 bases at V and 1 base at J, with 24 bases between the two ends. The CDR3 sequence is 18 residues long. Germline loops: CDR1 SQVTM, CDR2 ANQGSEA. The CDR3 is CSVEGGGDLYTHNYGYTF. The CDR3 coding sequence is TGCAGCGTTGAGGGTGGGGGCGATTTATATACTCATAACTATGGCTACACCTTC.

The chain recombines TRBV19 with TRBJ2-7; no firm D call. This CDR3 has 14 amino acids. Germline V gene lookup returns CDR1 LNHDA and CDR2 SQIVND (reference sequence). Trimming stripped 5 bases from V and 0 bases from J, with 11 bases between. DNA of the CDR3: TGTGCCAGTAGTTTGACACCAGCCTCCTACGAGCAGTACTTC. Protein product: CASSLTPASYEQYF.

This CDR3 reads CASSHQAGTGIYNQPQHF. The CDR3 DNA sequence: TGTGCCAGTAGTCACCAAGCCGGGACAGGGATTTACAATCAGCCCCAGCATTTT. The rearrangement uses TRBV19 and TRBJ1-5, with 9 bases aligning to TRBD1. CDR3 length: 18 amino acids. In germline, CDR1 is LNHDA, CDR2 SQIVND (reference sequence). V was clipped by 5 bases and J by 3 bases; unmatched bases: 14.

The rearrangement uses TRBV29-1 and TRBJ2-4; D possibly corresponds to TRBD1 (5 bases). V was pared by 8 bases and J by 5 bases, with 22 bases between. The CDR3 has 15 amino acids. Germline V gene sequence: CDR1 SQVTM, CDR2 ANQGSEA. CDR3 DNA sequence: TGCAGCTTCTTAGGTGGGGCTACCCGGGAAAACATTCAGTACTTC. Translated, it gives CSFLGGATRENIQYF.

V usage is TRBV5-1 and J usage is TRBJ1-6; possible D gene TRBD1, 5 bases. Germline V gene data show CDR1 as SGHRS and CDR2 as YFSETQ. CDR3 length: 15 residues. V dropped 0 bases and J dropped 7 bases, with 11 bases sitting between them. The CDR3 sequence is CASSLAGDPNSPLHF. As DNA, the CDR3 is TGCGCCAGCAGCTTGGCGGGGGACCCCAATTCACCCCTCCACTTT. Variable domain in full (rest from reference TRBV5-1 and TRBJ1-6): KAGVTQTPRYLIKTRGQQVTLSCSPISGHRSVSWYQQTPGQGLQFLFEYFSETQRNKGNFPGRFSGRQFSNSRSEMNVSTLELGDSALYLCASSLAGDPNSPLHFGNGTRLTVT.

The chain recombines TRBV29-1 with TRBJ2-5, with 8 bases that match TRBD1. J was trimmed by 1 base and V by 7 bases; bases with no gene match: 5. Germline V gene lookup returns CDR1 SQVTM and CDR2 ANQGSEA. The CDR3 covers 13 residues. CDR3 sequence (DNA): TGCAGCGCCCGGGACAGGTCCCAAGAGACCCAGTACTTC. This codes for CSARDRSQETQYF.

The chain links TRBV7-9 to TRBJ1-4; D is unclear. Trimming stripped 2 bases from V and 1 base from J, with 5 bases between. The CDR3 sequence is 14 residues long. Germline V gene sequence: CDR1 SEHNR, CDR2 FQNEAQ (reference sequence). CDR3 residues: CASSLSLTNEKLFF. The CDR3 DNA is TGTGCCAGCAGCTTATCCTTAACTAATGAAAAACTGTTTTTT.

The chain joins TRBV6-5 to TRBJ1-2; 7 bases are shared with TRBD1. The CDR3 sequence is 15 residues long. Unmatched junction bases numbered 10, after V lost 2 bases and J lost 7 bases. CDR1 is MNHEY, CDR2 SVGAGI, per germline. CDR3 sequence (DNA): TGTGCCAGCAGTTACGCGCAGACAGGGAACCTTGGCTACACCTTC. It codes for CASSYAQTGNLGYTF.

The chain has TRBV10-3 and TRBJ2-1; 14 nucleotides agree with TRBD2. The V gene end was trimmed by 4 bases and the J gene end by 9 bases; junction bases not matched to a gene: 14. CDR3 length equals 18 residues. Germline-derived CDR1 and CDR2 are ENHRY and SYGVKD. The DNA of the CDR3 is TGTGCCATCAGTGCCTGGACTAGCGGGAGGTTCGAGGCTCCTGAGCAGTTCTTC. Translating gives CAISAWTSGRFEAPEQFF.

This rearrangement joins TRBV27 to TRBJ2-7; TRBD2 agrees at 7 bases. The germline gives CDR1 MNHEY, CDR2 SMNVEV (reference sequence). The CDR3 is made up of 13 amino acids. Losses at the gene ends were 3 bases for V and 4 bases for J; bases not matched to a gene: 3. The CDR3 bases are TGTGCCAGCAGTTTGAGAGCGGGGTACGAGCAGTACTTC. It codes for CASSLRAGYEQYF.

The gene calls are TRBV5-6 and TRBJ1-1, with 7 nucleotides matching TRBD1. The trim removed 6 bases at V and 4 bases at J, leaving 6 bases unmatched. The germline V gene has CDR1 SGHDT and CDR2 YYEEEE. The CDR3 length is 13 residues. This chain's CDR3 is CASTSQGVTEAFF. The CDR3, as DNA: TGTGCCAGCACCTCCCAGGGGGTCACTGAAGCTTTCTTT.

J is TRBJ2-5 and V is TRBV6-1; 8 bases line up with TRBD1. The J call may be in error: the DNA end matches TRBJ2-7 better. In germline, CDR1 is MNHNS, CDR2 SASEGT. This CDR3 region has 14 residues. The CDR3 DNA reads TGTGCCAGCAGTGACGGACAGGGAGCCTACGAGCAGTACTTC. This translates into CASSDGQGAYEQYF.

The V call is TRBV6-5, the J call TRBJ2-1; TRBD2 agrees at 7 bases. Germline CDR1 MNHEY, CDR2 SVGAGI. Trimming removed 7 bases from V and 5 bases from J; junction bases left unmatched: 11. The CDR3 spans 15 residues. As DNA, the CDR3 is TGTGCCAGCACTCGAGGCGGGAGCAGCCACAATGAGCAGTTCTTC. Protein sequence: CASTRGGSSHNEQFF.

In this sample, this clone turned up a few times. The rearrangement joins TRBV7-2 to TRBJ1-4; 9 bases align to TRBD1. J was trimmed by 2 bases and V by 5 bases; bases with no gene match: 3. CDR3 size: 15 residues. Germline V gives CDR1 SGHTA, CDR2 FQGNSA. As DNA, the CDR3 is TGTGCCAGCAGCATACAGGGGGCCACTAATGAAAAACTGTTTTTT. Encoded protein: CASSIQGATNEKLFF.

This chain connects TRBV6-1 to TRBJ1-1, with D uncertain. The V gene lost 7 bases and the J gene lost 1 base, with 10 bases spanning the gap. Germline V gives CDR1 MNHNS, CDR2 SASEGT. This CDR3 has 13 residues. In DNA form, the CDR3 reads TGTGCCAGCACCCTACTCCGGAACACTGAAGCTTTCTTT. It specifies CASTLLRNTEAFF.

J is TRBJ2-7 and V is TRBV10-3, with D tentatively TRBD1 (5 bases). Germline V gene data show CDR1 as ENHRY and CDR2 as SYGVKD. V was pared by 3 bases and J by 5 bases, with 14 bases between. The CDR3 loop spans 14 amino acids. The CDR3 sequence is CAISEKRQTDEQYF. CDR3 coding DNA: TGTGCCATCAGTGAAAAGAGGCAGACAGACGAGCAGTACTTC.

The chain recombines TRBV7-2 with TRBJ2-3, with D possibly being TRBD2 (6 bases). V lost 7 bases, J lost 6 bases, and 20 bases lay in between. The germline CDR1 and CDR2 sequences are SGHTA and FQGNSA. The CDR3 totals 15 residues. CDR3 in DNA: TGTGCCAGCACCCCTTCCGGGGGAAGCTTGGATACGCAGTATTTT. Translation gives CASTPSGGSLDTQYF.

DNA for the CDR3: TGTGCCATCAGTGAATGGTCTAGCGGTACCGAGCAGTACTTC. This codes for CAISEWSSGTEQYF. The chain uses TRBV10-3 and TRBJ2-5, with 7 bases lining up with TRBD2. Matching the DNA end better, TRBJ2-7 makes the J call doubtful. The CDR3 is 14 amino acids. Germline V gene lookup returns CDR1 ENHRY and CDR2 SYGVKD.

This chain connects TRBV5-6 to TRBJ2-2; possibly TRBD2 for D (7 bases). The CDR3 has 16 residues. V shed 2 bases and J shed 4 bases, with 15 bases lying between them. Germline V gene data show CDR1 as SGHDT and CDR2 as YYEEEE. CDR3 in amino acids: CASSFGGTKSTGELFF. Written as DNA, the CDR3 is TGTGCCAGCAGCTTCGGGGGGACAAAGTCCACCGGGGAGCTGTTTTTT.

The chain links TRBV15 to TRBJ1-5; a weak D match, TRBD1 (6 bases). The CDR3 runs 16 residues. Trimming removed 0 bases at V and 4 bases at J, with 13 bases between. Germline V gene data show CDR1 as LNHNV and CDR2 as YYDKDF (reference sequence). CDR3: CATSRDSTGRNQPQHF. CDR3 sequence (DNA): TGTGCCACCAGCAGAGATTCGACAGGTCGAAATCAGCCCCAGCATTTT. Full variable domain (rest looked up from reference TRBV15 and TRBJ1-5): DAMVIQNPRYQVTQFGKPVTLSCSQTLNHNVMYWYQQKSSQAPKLLFHYYDKDFNNEADTPDNFQSRRPNTSFCFLDIRSPGLGDTAMYLCATSRDSTGRNQPQHFGDGTRLSIL.

CDR3 in DNA: TGTGCCAGCAGTTTCACGGCCGTGGGCAGGGAGCAGTACTTC. The encoded protein is CASSFTAVGREQYF. The chain recombines TRBV27 with TRBJ2-7; no reliable D call. V was clipped by 3 bases and J by 7 bases, with 16 bases between them. From germline, CDR1 is MNHEY and CDR2 SMNVEV (reference sequence). This CDR3 is built from 14 residues.

V and J are TRBV2 and TRBJ2-1, with 13 positions matching TRBD2. Germline V lookup: CDR1 SNHLY, CDR2 FYNNEI. This CDR3 has 15 residues. V shed 6 bases, J shed 8 bases, and the junction held 7 bases outside the gene matches. The DNA of the CDR3 is TGTGCCAGCAGGCAAACTAGCGGGGGGGCTGATGAGCAGTTCTTC. Translating gives CASRQTSGGADEQFF.

The genes are TRBV5-4 and TRBJ1-4; D possibly corresponds to TRBD1 (6 bases). The V end lost 3 bases, the J end lost 8 bases, and 14 bases lay between the germline ends. Per germline, CDR1 SGHNT and CDR2 YYREEE (reference sequence). This CDR3 contains 14 residues. CDR3 loop: CASSSRGLEEKLFF. The CDR3 nucleotides read TGTGCCAGCAGCTCCAGGGGCTTAGAAGAAAAACTGTTTTTT.

This chain connects TRBV11-2 to TRBJ2-7; D may be TRBD1 (5 bases). V was cut by 1 base and J by 6 bases, with 16 bases left in between. The CDR3 loop spans 15 amino acids. Germline CDR1 is SGHAT and CDR2 is FQNNGV. The CDR3 region is CASSLVQGPPSEQYF. CDR3 sequence (DNA): TGTGCCAGCAGCTTAGTCCAGGGCCCCCCCAGCGAGCAGTACTTC.

V and J are TRBV2 and TRBJ1-6; 8 positions match TRBD1. CDR3 length equals 13 residues. The J segment lost 7 bases and the V segment lost 8 bases, leaving 4 bases of the junction unmatched. Germline lookup yields CDR1 SNHLY and CDR2 FYNNEI. The CDR3 DNA reads TGTGCCAGCGGAGGACAGGGCAATTCACCCCTCCACTTT. Translating it yields CASGGQGNSPLHF.